This TCR beta chain was profiled in a study of blood T cells in healthy people across ages. Study findings and constraints: A roughly linear age-dependent decrease characterized TCR beta diversity per million T cells.

This clonotype was found once. Its antigen is undetermined. The authors ran a second PCR of 7 to 11 cycles using a sample-barcoded 5' primer and a J-beta primer mix. Via MiXCR, TCRdb re-called the 5' RACE reads, giving one row per CDR3 protein. This sample yields approximately 850,000 distinct CDR3 sequences, of which 40% to 50% are seen a single time; about a fifth belongs to the top ten. V was clipped by 5 bases and J by 13 bases; unmatched bases: 11. CDR1 and CDR2 (germline): SGHTA, FQGTGA. The CDR3 is made up of 13 amino acids. The source material was blood. The receptor was derived from a man aged 55 to 70 in good health. The rearrangement joins TRBV7-3 to TRBJ2-5, with 9 bases identical to TRBD2. The CDR3 DNA reads as TGTGCCAGCAGCCTCGGGACTAGCAATGAGCTGTACTTC. Translating it yields CASSLGTSNELYF.